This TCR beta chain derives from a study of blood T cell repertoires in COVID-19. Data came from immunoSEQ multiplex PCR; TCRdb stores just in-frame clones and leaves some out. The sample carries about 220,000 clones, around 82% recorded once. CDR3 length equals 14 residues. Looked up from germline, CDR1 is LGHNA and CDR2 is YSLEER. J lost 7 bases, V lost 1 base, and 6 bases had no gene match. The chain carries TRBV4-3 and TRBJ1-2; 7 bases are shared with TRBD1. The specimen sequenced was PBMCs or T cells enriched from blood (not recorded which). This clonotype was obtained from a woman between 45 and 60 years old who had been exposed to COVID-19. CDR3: CASSQVGGRPGYTF. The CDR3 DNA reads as TGCGCCAGCAGCCAAGTAGGGGGCCGGCCTGGCTACACCTTC.